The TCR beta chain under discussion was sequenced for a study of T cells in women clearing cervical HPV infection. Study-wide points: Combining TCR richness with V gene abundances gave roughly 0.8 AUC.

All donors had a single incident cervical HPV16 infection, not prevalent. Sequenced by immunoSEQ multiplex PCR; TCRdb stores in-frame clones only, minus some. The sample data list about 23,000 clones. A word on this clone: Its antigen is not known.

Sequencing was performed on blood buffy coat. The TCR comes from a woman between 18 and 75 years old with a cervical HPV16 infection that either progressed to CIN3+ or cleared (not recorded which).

This CDR3 reads CSAFRTSVPSGTQYF. The part of the CDR3 DNA that was read is TGCAGTGCATTCAGGACTAGTGTACCGTCTGGGACC. V usage is TRBV20-1 and J usage is TRBJ2-5; 7 bases map to TRBD2. The read terminates 3 residues before the CDR3 end, so the remaining end is supplied by the germline J gene. V lost 6 bases and J lost 7; bases outside the gene matches: 17. Germline CDR1 is DFQATT and CDR2 is SNEGSKA (reference sequence). There are 15 residues in the CDR3.